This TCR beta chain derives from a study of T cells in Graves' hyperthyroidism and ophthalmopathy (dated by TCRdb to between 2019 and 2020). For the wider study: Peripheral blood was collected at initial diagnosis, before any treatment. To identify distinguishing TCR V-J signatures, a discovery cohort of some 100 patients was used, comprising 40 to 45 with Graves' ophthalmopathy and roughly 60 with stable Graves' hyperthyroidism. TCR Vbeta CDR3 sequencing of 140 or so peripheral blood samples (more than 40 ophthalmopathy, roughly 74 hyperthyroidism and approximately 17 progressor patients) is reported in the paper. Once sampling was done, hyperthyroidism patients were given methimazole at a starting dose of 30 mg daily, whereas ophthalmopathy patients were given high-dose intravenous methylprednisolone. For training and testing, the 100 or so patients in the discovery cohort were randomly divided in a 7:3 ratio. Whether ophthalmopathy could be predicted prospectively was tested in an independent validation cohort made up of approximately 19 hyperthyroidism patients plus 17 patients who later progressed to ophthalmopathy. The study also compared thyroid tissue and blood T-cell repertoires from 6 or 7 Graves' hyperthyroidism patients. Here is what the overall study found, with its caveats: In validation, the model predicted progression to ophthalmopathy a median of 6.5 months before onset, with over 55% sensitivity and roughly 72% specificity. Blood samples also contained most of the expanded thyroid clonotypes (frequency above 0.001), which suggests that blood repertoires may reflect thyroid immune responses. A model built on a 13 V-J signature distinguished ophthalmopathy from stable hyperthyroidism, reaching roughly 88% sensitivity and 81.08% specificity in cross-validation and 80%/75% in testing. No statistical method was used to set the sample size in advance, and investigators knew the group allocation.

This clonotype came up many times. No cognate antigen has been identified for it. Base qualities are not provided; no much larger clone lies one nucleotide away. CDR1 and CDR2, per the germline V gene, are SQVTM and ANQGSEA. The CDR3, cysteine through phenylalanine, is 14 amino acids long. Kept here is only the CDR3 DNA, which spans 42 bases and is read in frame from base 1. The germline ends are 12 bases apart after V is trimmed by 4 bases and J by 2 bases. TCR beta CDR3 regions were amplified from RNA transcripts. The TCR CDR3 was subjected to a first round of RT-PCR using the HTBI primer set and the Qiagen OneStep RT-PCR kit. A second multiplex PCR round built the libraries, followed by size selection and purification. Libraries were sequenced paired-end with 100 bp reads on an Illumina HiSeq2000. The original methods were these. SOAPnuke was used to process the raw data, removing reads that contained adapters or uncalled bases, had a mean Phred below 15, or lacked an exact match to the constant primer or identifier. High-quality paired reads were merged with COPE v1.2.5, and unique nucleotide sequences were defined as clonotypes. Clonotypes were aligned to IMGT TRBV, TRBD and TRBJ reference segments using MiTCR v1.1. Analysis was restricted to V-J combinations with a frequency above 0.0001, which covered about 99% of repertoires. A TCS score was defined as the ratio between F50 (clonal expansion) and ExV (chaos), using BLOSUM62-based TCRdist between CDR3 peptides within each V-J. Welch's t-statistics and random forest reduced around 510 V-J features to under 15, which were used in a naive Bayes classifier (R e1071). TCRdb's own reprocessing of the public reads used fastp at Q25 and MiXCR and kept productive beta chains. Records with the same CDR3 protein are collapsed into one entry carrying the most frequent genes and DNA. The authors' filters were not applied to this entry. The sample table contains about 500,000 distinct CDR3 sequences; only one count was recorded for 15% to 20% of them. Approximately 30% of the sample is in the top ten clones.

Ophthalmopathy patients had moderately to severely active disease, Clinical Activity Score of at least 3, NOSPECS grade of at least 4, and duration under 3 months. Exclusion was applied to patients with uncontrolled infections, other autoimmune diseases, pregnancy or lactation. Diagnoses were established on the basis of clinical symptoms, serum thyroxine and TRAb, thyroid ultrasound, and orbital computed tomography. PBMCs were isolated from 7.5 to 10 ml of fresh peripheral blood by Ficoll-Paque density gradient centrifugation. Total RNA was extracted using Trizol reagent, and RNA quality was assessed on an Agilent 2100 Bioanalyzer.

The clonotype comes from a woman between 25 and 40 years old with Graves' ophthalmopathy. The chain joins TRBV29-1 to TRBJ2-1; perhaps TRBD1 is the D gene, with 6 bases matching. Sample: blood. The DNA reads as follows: TGCAGCGTTGGGGGCAGGGACACCTACAATGAGCAGTTCTTC. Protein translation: CSVGGRDTYNEQFF.